These 5 T cell receptor beta chains originate from one sample sequenced in a study of a mutant IDH1 vaccine in newly diagnosed glioma. The time point is: week 35, safety follow-up. The investigators gave 300 ug of mutant IDH1 20-mer peptide in each vaccine dose, together with topical imiquimod. Their cognate antigens are unknown. TCRdb keeps only in-frame clones here, not all; method: immunoSEQ multiplex PCR. The sample holds tens of thousands of clones, around 80% seen once. Sequenced material: PBMCs, taken from a glioma patient whose treatment included an IDH1 peptide vaccine. The receptors here all came from a man aged 35 to 55 with glioma.

This chain uses TRBV15 with TRBJ1-5, with D unresolved. The CDR3 runs 17 residues. Trimming took off 0 bases at V and 0 bases at J, with 12 bases between the two ends. Looked up from germline, CDR1 is LNHNV and CDR2 is YYDKDF (reference sequence). The CDR3 sequence: CATSRDLSSYSNQPQHF. CDR3 DNA: TGTGCCACCAGCAGAGATTTGAGTTCCTATAGCAATCAGCCCCAGCATTTT. Full variable domain (outside the CDR3, taken from reference TRBV15 and TRBJ1-5): DAMVIQNPRYQVTQFGKPVTLSCSQTLNHNVMYWYQQKSSQAPKLLFHYYDKDFNNEADTPDNFQSRRPNTSFCFLDIRSPGLGDTAMYLCATSRDLSSYSNQPQHFGDGTRLSIL.

As for this clone: A junction end diverges from the germline sequence, so it may reflect a read error. This sequence joins TRBV2 and TRBJ2-3, with TRBD2 as a possible D gene (5 bases). CDR3 length: 15 residues. Germline V gene lookup returns CDR1 SNHLY and CDR2 FYNNEI. CDR3 residues: CASREGSLAADTQYF. The CDR3 region has the DNA TGTGCCAGCCGTGAGGGAAGTTTGGCGGCAGATACGCAGTATTTT.

The chain carries TRBV21-1 and TRBJ2-7; the tabulated D call, TRBD1, remains unverified against the DNA. TRBV21-1 constitutes a pseudogene. The CDR3 is 16 amino acids. This chain's CDR3 is CASSSHQGVGSYEQYV. The DNA of the CDR3 is TGTGCCAGCAGCTCCCATCAGGGGGTGGGTTCCTACGAGCAGTACGTC.

V and J are TRBV27 and TRBJ1-2; D is ambiguous. CDR1 and CDR2 (germline): MNHEY, SMNVEV (reference sequence). The CDR3 spans 17 residues. V was clipped by 3 bases and J by 1 base, with 18 bases between them. CDR3 in DNA: TGTGCCAGCAGTTTTTACACTCCCTCGACGGGTAACTATGGCTACACCTTC. Encoded protein: CASSFYTPSTGNYGYTF.

CDR3 nucleotide sequence: TGTGCCAGCAGCTCGACAGGCAAGGAGCAGTACTTC. Translated, it gives CASSSTGKEQYF. The chain carries TRBV6-5 and TRBJ2-7; D possibly corresponds to TRBD1 (6 bases). Germline CDR1 reads MNHEY; CDR2 reads SVGAGI. The CDR3 consists of 12 residues. The V end was cut by 6 bases, the J end by 7 bases, with 13 bases between.